The 29 T cell receptor beta chains in this list originate from one sample, sequenced in a study of blood T cell repertoires in COVID-19. Sequencing used immunoSEQ multiplex PCR; TCRdb keeps in-frame clones, though not all of them. This sample has under 65,000 clones; just under 90% occur once, and the top ten carry about 1.5%. The specimen sequenced was peripheral blood. The source of these receptors is a man aged 55 to 70 with acute or convalescent COVID-19.

The CDR3 sequence: CASSPLGGSSYNEQFF. For the CDR3, the DNA is TGTGCCAGCAGCCCTTTAGGAGGTAGCTCCTACAATGAGCAGTTCTTC. The chain uses TRBV4-2 and TRBJ2-1, with a weak D call TRBD2 (5 bases). V was pared by 4 bases and J by 0 bases, with 13 bases between. The CDR3 contains 16 residues. CDR1 and CDR2 (germline): LGHNA, YNFKEQ.

The genes are TRBV7-2 and TRBJ2-1; 7 bases are shared with TRBD2. The V gene's germline CDR1 is SGHTA and CDR2 FQGNSA. CDR3 length equals 16 residues. Germline trimming cut 4 bases from V and 6 bases from J; bases unmatched to any gene: 12. DNA of the CDR3: TGTGCCAGCAGCTGGGAGCTAGCGGCTCTTGGCAATGAGCAGTTCTTC. It specifies CASSWELAALGNEQFF.

This sequence joins TRBV7-3 and TRBJ1-1; D is possibly TRBD1 (6 bases). Looked up from germline, CDR1 is SGHTA and CDR2 is FQGTGA. V was trimmed by 5 bases and J by 8 bases, leaving 18 bases between them. The CDR3 runs 14 residues. As DNA, the CDR3 is TGTGCCAGCAGCCCGTACTCAGGGGAGGGGGAAGCTTTCTTT. Its translation is CASSPYSGEGEAFF.

J is TRBJ1-6 and V is TRBV19; a possible D gene is TRBD1 (6 bases). The CDR3 totals 15 residues. Germline V gene lookup returns CDR1 LNHDA and CDR2 SQIVND (reference sequence). V was cut by 6 bases and J by 7 bases, with 16 bases left in between. In DNA form, the CDR3 reads TGTGCCAGTAGGGCCACAGGGTCCGGCAATTCACCCCTCCACTTT. Its protein product is CASRATGSGNSPLHF.

This sequence joins TRBV7-6 and TRBJ1-1, with TRBD1 identical over 10 bases. Losses at the gene ends were 5 bases for V and 4 bases for J; bases not matched to a gene: 13. The CDR3 consists of 17 residues. CDR1 and CDR2 from the germline V gene are SGHVS and FNYEAQ. In DNA form, the CDR3 reads TGTGCCAGCAGCCCGATCCTCTTGGACAGGGGGACCACTGAAGCTTTCTTT. This gives the protein CASSPILLDRGTTEAFF.

The CDR3 coding sequence is TGTGCCAGCCAGGACAGGCGAAACTATGGCTACACCTTC. Its translation: CASQDRRNYGYTF. This rearrangement joins TRBV28 to TRBJ1-2; 7 bases map to TRBD1. CDR3 length equals 13 residues. Trimming removed 8 bases from V and 2 bases from J; junction bases left unmatched: 5. Germline loops: CDR1 MDHEN, CDR2 SYDVKM.

The chain employs TRBV11-2 and TRBJ1-2; no clear D gene. Trimming pared 3 bases from V and 2 bases from J, leaving 7 bases between. This CDR3 has 13 amino acids. The germline gives CDR1 SGHAT, CDR2 FQNNGV. This chain's CDR3 is CASSFQWNYGYTF. The CDR3 DNA follows: TGTGCCAGCAGCTTCCAGTGGAACTATGGCTACACCTTC.

The J gene is TRBJ2-3, the V gene TRBV5-1; 11 positions match TRBD2. From germline, CDR1 is SGHRS and CDR2 YFSETQ. J gave up 5 bases and V 4 bases, and 9 bases lay outside the gene matches. The CDR3 is 16 amino acids. The CDR3, as DNA: TGCGCCAGCAGCCTGTTCCTAGCGGGAGGTCTAGATACGCAGTATTTT. Its protein product is CASSLFLAGGLDTQYF.

This chain connects TRBV5-1 to TRBJ1-1, with D possibly matching TRBD1 (5 bases). The CDR3 has 15 amino acids. The germline V gene has CDR1 SGHRS and CDR2 YFSETQ. Trimming took off 2 bases at V and 3 bases at J, with 14 bases between the two ends. The CDR3 sequence: CASSLEGRRDTEAFF. The DNA of the CDR3 is TGCGCCAGCAGCTTAGAGGGGAGGAGGGACACTGAAGCTTTCTTT.

This chain connects TRBV30 to TRBJ2-3; 8 positions agree with TRBD2. The CDR3 sequence is 17 residues long. With V trimmed by 1 base and J by 4 bases, 13 bases remained unmatched. Germline values: CDR1 GTSNPN, CDR2 SVGIG (reference sequence). The CDR3 nucleotides are TGTGCCTGGAGTGCCGGGGGGGGCCGCACCGGTGCAGATACGCAGTATTTT. The encoded protein is CAWSAGGGRTGADTQYF.

This clone was counted a single time. This chain joins TRBV6-1 and TRBJ1-5, with 9 positions matching TRBD1. After removal of 3 bases from V and 7 bases from J, the junction contained 10 bases not matched to a gene. The CDR3 extends over 16 amino acids. Germline values: CDR1 MNHNS, CDR2 SASEGT. For the CDR3, the DNA is TGTGCCAGCAGTGAGGAGGGACAGGGACTAGGGCAGCCCCAGCATTTT. Protein sequence: CASSEEGQGLGQPQHF.

The chain combines TRBV7-2 with TRBJ2-1; D is undetermined. The V gene lost 8 bases and the J gene lost 2 bases, with 13 bases spanning the gap. This CDR3 comprises 14 residues. CDR1 is SGHTA, CDR2 FQGNSA, per germline. The CDR3 sequence: CASLSGNPYNEQFF. CDR3 nucleotides: TGTGCCAGCCTCTCAGGAAACCCCTACAATGAGCAGTTCTTC.

This chain joins TRBV28 and TRBJ1-1, with 7 bases identical to TRBD1. The CDR3 length is 16 residues. The junction had 13 bases not matched to a gene; V was cut back by 5 bases and J by 4 bases. Germline V gives CDR1 MDHEN, CDR2 SYDVKM. CDR3: CASSVTTGLRITEAFF. In nucleotides, the CDR3 is TGTGCCAGCAGTGTGACGACAGGGTTGAGGATCACTGAAGCTTTCTTT. The full variable domain, completed using reference TRBV28 and TRBJ1-1, is DVKVTQSSRYLVKRTGEKVFLECVQDMDHENMFWYRQDPGLGLRLIYFSYDVKMKEKGDIPEGYSVSREKKERFSLILESASTNQTSMYLCASSVTTGLRITEAFFGQGTRLTVV.

The chain uses TRBV19 and TRBJ2-1; perhaps TRBD2 as D (5 bases). The CDR3 totals 15 residues. Germline CDR1 and CDR2: LNHDA and SQIVND (reference sequence). V lost 3 bases and J lost 2, with 11 bases in between. The CDR3 DNA sequence: TGTGCCAGTAGTATCTACGGAGGTCCCTACAATGAGCAGTTCTTC. It specifies CASSIYGGPYNEQFF.

The rearrangement joins TRBV7-9 to TRBJ1-3; D call uncertain. Germline lookup yields CDR1 SEHNR and CDR2 FQNEAQ (reference sequence). The CDR3 has 14 residues. The V gene lost 7 bases and the J gene lost 4 bases, with 14 bases spanning the gap. CDR3 sequence (DNA): TGTGCCAGCATCACGTCCGGGTTCGGAAACACCATATATTTT. This gives the protein CASITSGFGNTIYF.

The chain recombines TRBV27 with TRBJ1-1, with 8 positions matching TRBD1. Germline-derived CDR1 and CDR2 are MNHEY and SMNVEV (reference sequence). This CDR3 region has 18 residues. With 1 base clipped from V and 0 bases from J, the junction kept 10 bases outside the gene matches. CDR3 region: CASSLFAWNRGMNTEAFF. Here the CDR3 DNA reads TGTGCCAGCAGTTTATTCGCGTGGAACAGGGGGATGAACACTGAAGCTTTCTTT.

The chain couples TRBV2 to TRBJ1-4, with 9 bases aligning to TRBD1. The CDR3 is made up of 14 amino acids. CDR1 SNHLY and CDR2 FYNNEI come from the germline V gene. J gave up 8 bases and V 3 bases, and 4 bases lay outside the gene matches. The CDR3 reads CASSEDRGWEKLFF. The CDR3 nucleotides are TGTGCCAGCAGTGAGGACAGGGGCTGGGAAAAACTGTTTTTT.

The chain carries TRBV5-1 and TRBJ2-7, with D tentatively TRBD1 (5 bases). This CDR3 comprises 12 residues. The ends were cut back, 3 bases at V and 6 bases at J, with 10 bases in the middle. Germline CDR1 and CDR2: SGHRS and YFSETQ. The CDR3 DNA reads TGCGCCAGCAGCTGGATAGGGGCCGAGCAGTACTTC. Its translation: CASSWIGAEQYF.

J is TRBJ1-1 and V is TRBV18; 7 nucleotides agree with TRBD1. Per germline, CDR1 KGHSH and CDR2 LQKENI. The CDR3 runs to 17 residues. Trimming removed 0 bases from V and 1 base from J; junction bases left unmatched: 8. The CDR3 sequence: CASSPPNPGTANTEAFF. The CDR3 nucleotides are TGTGCCAGCTCACCACCCAATCCCGGGACAGCGAACACTGAAGCTTTCTTT.

The chain combines TRBV5-1 with TRBJ2-5, with TRBD1 matching 7 bases. There are 22 residues in the CDR3. Germline-derived CDR1 and CDR2 are SGHRS and YFSETQ. The J segment lost 2 bases and the V segment lost 4 bases, leaving 29 bases of the junction unmatched. CDR3 nucleotides: TGCGCCAGCAGCCATACCGGGACAGAGATTTCCTCCCACCCCTATTCTCAAGAGACCCAGTACTTC. Protein product: CASSHTGTEISSHPYSQETQYF.

The chain combines TRBV7-2 with TRBJ2-1; TRBD1 might be the D (5 bases). CDR3 length: 11 residues. Per the germline V gene, CDR1 is SGHTA and CDR2 is FQGNSA. Trimming took off 8 bases at V and 9 bases at J, with 11 bases between the two ends. CDR3 region: CASGAQGEQFF. The CDR3 DNA is TGTGCCAGCGGCGCCCAGGGTGAGCAGTTCTTC.

The chain joins TRBV4-3 to TRBJ2-3, with D possibly being TRBD2 (9 bases). Per germline, CDR1 LGHNA and CDR2 YSLEER. This CDR3 is 22 amino acids long. Trimming removed 1 base from V and 0 bases from J, with 29 bases in between. The CDR3 loop reads CASSQAWQGASGALGSTDTQYF. DNA for the CDR3: TGCGCCAGCAGCCAAGCTTGGCAGGGGGCTAGCGGGGCGTTGGGTAGCACAGATACGCAGTATTTT.

This chain connects TRBV30 to TRBJ2-1; a weak D match, TRBD1 (5 bases). The CDR3 spans 15 residues. Trimming removed 0 bases at V and 1 base at J, with 10 bases between. The germline gives CDR1 GTSNPN, CDR2 SVGIG (reference sequence). CDR3 DNA sequence: TGTGCCTGGAGTGTAAAGGGGTGGTCCTACAATGAGCAGTTCTTC. Its protein is CAWSVKGWSYNEQFF. Drawing the rest from reference TRBV30 and TRBJ2-1, the complete variable domain is SQTIHQWPATLVQPVGSPLSLECTVEGTSNPNLYWYRQAAGRGLQLLFYSVGIGQISSEVPQNLSASRPQDRQFILSSKKLLLSDSGFYLCAWSVKGWSYNEQFFGPGTRLTVL.

The rearrangement joins TRBV7-9 to TRBJ1-1; TRBD1 agrees at 7 bases. This CDR3 is built from 18 residues. J was trimmed by 6 bases and V by 0 bases; bases with no gene match: 16. CDR1 is SEHNR, CDR2 FQNEAQ, per germline (reference sequence). The CDR3 nucleotides are TGTGCCAGCAGCTTAGCGCAAGGGGGCAAGAGAAAGTGGGCTGAAGCTTTCTTT. It yields the protein CASSLAQGGKRKWAEAFF.

The chain joins TRBV12-2 to TRBJ2-5; the table's D call, TRBD2, has no DNA check behind it. TRBV12-2 is a pseudogene. This CDR3 spans 17 amino acids. The CDR3 sequence is CASRLASGTSGRETQYF. The CDR3 DNA follows: TGTGCAAGTCGCTTAGCCTCCGGGACTAGCGGGAGAGAGACCCAGTACTTC.

This chain connects TRBV7-3 to TRBJ2-1; a possible D gene is TRBD2 (6 bases). Germline CDR1 and CDR2: SGHTA and FQGTGA. The CDR3 loop spans 18 amino acids. V was cut by 3 bases and J by 0 bases, with 18 bases left in between. CDR3 sequence reads: CASSFLPGTQSSYNEQFF. The CDR3 region has the DNA TGTGCCAGCAGCTTCCTCCCCGGGACTCAGAGCTCCTACAATGAGCAGTTCTTC. Together with reference TRBV7-3 and TRBJ2-1, the CDR3 gives the full variable domain: GAGVSQTPSNKVTEKGKYVELRCDPISGHTALYWYRQSLGQGPEFLIYFQGTGAADDSGLPNDRFFAVRPEGSVSTLKIQRTERGDSAVYLCASSFLPGTQSSYNEQFFGPGTRLTVL.

The rearrangement joins TRBV24-1 to TRBJ2-2, with 8 bases fitting TRBD1. J gave up 1 base and V 5 bases, and 2 bases lay outside the gene matches. Germline values: CDR1 KGHDR, CDR2 SFDVKD. The CDR3 spans 15 residues. The CDR3 sequence: CATSAGTGNTGELFF. Here the CDR3 DNA reads TGTGCCACCAGTGCCGGGACAGGGAACACCGGGGAGCTGTTTTTT.

This chain joins TRBV6-2 or TRBV6-3 and TRBJ2-7, with TRBD2 matching over 15 bases. This CDR3 region has 15 residues. The germline gives CDR1 MNHEY, CDR2 SVGEGT. After removal of 2 bases from V and 7 bases from J, the junction contained 3 bases not matched to a gene. DNA for the CDR3: TGTGCCAGCAGTTACCACGGACTAGCGGGAGGGGAGCAGTACTTC. It encodes CASSYHGLAGGEQYF.

The gene calls are TRBV6-2 or TRBV6-3 and TRBJ2-7; 7 nucleotides align to TRBD2. Germline lookup yields CDR1 MNHEY and CDR2 SVGEGT. The CDR3 is made up of 14 amino acids. Trimming cost V 4 bases and J 3 bases; bases outside gene matches: 6. The CDR3 region has the DNA TGTGCCAGCAGTTGGAGCGGGACCTACTACGAGCAGTACTTC. This gives the protein CASSWSGTYYEQYF.